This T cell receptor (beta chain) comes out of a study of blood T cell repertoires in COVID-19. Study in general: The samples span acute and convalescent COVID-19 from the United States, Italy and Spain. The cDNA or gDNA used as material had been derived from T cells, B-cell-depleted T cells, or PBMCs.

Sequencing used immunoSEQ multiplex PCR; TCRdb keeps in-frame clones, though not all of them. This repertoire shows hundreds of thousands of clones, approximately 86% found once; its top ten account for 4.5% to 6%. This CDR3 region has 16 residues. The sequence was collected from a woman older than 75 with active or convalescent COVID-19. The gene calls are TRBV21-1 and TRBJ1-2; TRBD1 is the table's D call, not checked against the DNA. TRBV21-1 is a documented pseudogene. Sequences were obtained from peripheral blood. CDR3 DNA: TGTGCCAGCAGCAAAGCTGGTGACAGGGGGCTTTATGGCTACACCTTC. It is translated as CASSKAGDRGLYGYTF.